This is a list of T cell receptor beta chains from one sample in a study of cytomegalovirus exposure and HLA in healthy donors. Clones were sequenced by immunoSEQ multiplex PCR, and TCRdb holds only the in-frame ones, with some missing. Of 99,000 or so clones listed, 70% to 85% were seen once; the top ten hold approximately 5%. The sample consisted of PBMCs. Receptors were obtained from a woman aged 18-29 years in good health and CMV-seropositive. Each CDR3 is given with its conserved first and last residue. Fields, in order: V gene, D gene, J gene, clone size, CDR3 protein, CDR3 DNA. The D gene is left open where the match is weak. Not all rows give a size; the values are once, few, many and, for expanded clones, a class.

>TRBV27|TRBD2|TRBJ2-7|.
CASSLSSGVSYEQYF
TGTGCCAGCAGTTTATCTAGCGGGGTTTCCTACGAGCAGTACTTC
>TRBV10-3|.|TRBJ1-4|.
CAISRAGEKLFF
TGTGCCATCAGTCGAGCCGGGGAAAAACTGTTTTTT
>TRBV27|TRBD1|TRBJ2-7|.
CASNNLRDSSAEQYF
TGTGCCAGCAACAACCTCCGGGACAGCTCCGCTGAGCAGTACTTC
>TRBV13|.|TRBJ1-1|once
CASSLVGGRGTEAFF
TGTGCCAGCAGCTTAGTGGGGGGGCGCGGTACTGAAGCTTTCTTT
>TRBV18|.|TRBJ2-2|.
CASSPLRPGELFF
TGTGCCAGCTCACCTCTGAGGCCGGGGGAGCTGTTTTTT
>TRBV4-1|.|TRBJ2-7|.
CASSPAGTYEQYF
TGCGCCAGCAGCCCCGCGGGGACCTACGAGCAGTACTTC
>TRBV4-1|.|TRBJ1-1|.
CASSLAGGGGPEAFF
TGCGCCAGCAGCCTAGCGGGAGGGGGGGGGCCTGAAGCTTTCTTT
>TRBV29-1|.|TRBJ1-1|few
CSVGGRQNTEAFF
TGCAGCGTTGGAGGGAGGCAGAACACTGAAGCTTTCTTT
>TRBV7-6|.|TRBJ2-2|.
CASSQKEGELPGELFF
TGTGCCAGCAGCCAAAAGGAAGGGGAATTACCCGGGGAGCTGTTTTTT
>TRBV30|.|TRBJ2-5|once
CAWGNRHSQETQYF
TGTGCCTGGGGCAACCGACATTCTCAAGAGACCCAGTACTTC
>TRBV30|.|TRBJ1-4|.
CAWSDWAGEKLFF
TGTGCCTGGTCGGACTGGGCGGGGGAAAAACTGTTTTTT
>TRBV15|.|TRBJ1-6|.
CATSVPGGLAYNSPLHF
TGTGCCACCAGCGTCCCCGGGGGACTTGCTTATAATTCACCCCTCCACTTT
>TRBV2|.|TRBJ2-2|.
CASSVTGTGELFF
TGTGCCAGCAGCGTAACAGGGACCGGGGAGCTGTTTTTT
>TRBV28|.|TRBJ2-5|.
CASRTPKETQYF
TGTGCCAGCAGAACCCCTAAAGAGACCCAGTACTTC
>TRBV11-3|TRBD2|TRBJ2-2|.
CASSPRGLAGELFF
TGTGCCAGCAGCCCACGCGGACTAGCCGGGGAGCTGTTTTTT
>TRBV2|TRBD2|TRBJ2-1|.
CASSRRQGLAGSSEQFF
TGTGCCAGCAGTCGCCGGCAGGGACTAGCGGGTTCAAGTGAGCAGTTCTTC
>TRBV7-9|TRBD1|TRBJ2-7|.
CASSHDRGRDEQYF
TGTGCCAGCAGCCACGACAGGGGACGGGACGAGCAGTACTTC
>TRBV25-1|.|TRBJ2-7|.
CASSEFGRAPYEQYF
TGTGCCAGCAGTGAATTTGGCAGGGCCCCCTACGAGCAGTACTTC
>TRBV30|.|TRBJ2-5|.
CAWSVTGRGAGTQYF
TGTGCCTGGAGTGTAACTGGCAGGGGGGCAGGGACCCAGTACTTC
>TRBV6-6|TRBD2|TRBJ2-1|.
CATRVDSGSDEQFF
TGTGCCACCCGCGTTGATAGCGGGAGCGATGAGCAGTTCTTC
>TRBV10-2|.|TRBJ2-7|.
CASSESITGDYEQYF
TGCGCCAGCAGTGAGTCGATAACGGGGGATTACGAGCAGTACTTC
>TRBV29-1|.|TRBJ2-2|.
CSVEGPGELFF
TGCAGCGTTGAAGGGCCGGGGGAGCTGTTTTTT
>TRBV28|TRBD2|TRBJ2-1|.
CASQPGLGHEQFF
TGTGCCAGCCAACCGGGACTAGGCCATGAGCAGTTCTTC
>TRBV5-6|.|TRBJ1-2|.
CASSLNGWNYGYTF
TGTGCCAGCAGCTTGAACGGTTGGAACTATGGCTACACCTTC
>TRBV6-5|.|TRBJ1-1|.
CASSLQGMFTEAFF
TGTGCCAGCAGCCTTCAGGGGATGTTCACTGAAGCTTTCTTT
>TRBV18|.|TRBJ1-2|once
CASSPKGDYGYTF
TGTGCCAGCTCACCTAAAGGAGACTATGGCTACACCTTC
>TRBV5-5|.|TRBJ1-2|.
CASSPRWGAGVNYGYTF
TGTGCCAGCAGCCCTAGGTGGGGGGCGGGGGTGAACTATGGCTACACCTTC
>TRBV29-1|.|TRBJ2-3|.
CSAEFAGLTDTQYF
TGCAGCGCCGAGTTTGCGGGACTCACAGATACGCAGTATTTT
>TRBV6-1|TRBD1|TRBJ1-1|.
CASSEQGAGTEAFF
TGTGCCAGCAGTGAACAGGGGGCGGGCACTGAAGCTTTCTTT
>TRBV19|TRBD2|TRBJ2-3|few
CASSIGLVSDTQYF
TGTGCCAGTAGTATTGGACTAGTCTCAGATACGCAGTATTTT
>TRBV11-1|.|TRBJ2-5|.
CASRQRTEQETQYF
TGTGCCAGCAGACAGAGGACAGAACAAGAGACCCAGTACTTC
>TRBV6-5|TRBD2|TRBJ2-7|.
CASSYSYSGSSYEQYF
TGTGCCAGCAGTTACTCGTATAGCGGGAGCTCCTACGAGCAGTACTTC
>TRBV2|TRBD1|TRBJ1-4|few
CASNPAETGIEKLFF
TGTGCCAGCAACCCGGCCGAGACAGGGATTGAAAAACTGTTTTTT
>TRBV5-1|.|TRBJ1-4|once
CASSAPGGNEKLFF
TGCGCCAGCAGCGCCCCGGGAGGTAATGAAAAACTGTTTTTT
>TRBV13|.|TRBJ1-1|few
CASSLQGSNTEAFF
TGTGCCAGCAGCTTACAGGGGTCGAACACTGAAGCTTTCTTT
>TRBV7-3|.|TRBJ1-1|few
CASSTQGGTEAFF
TGTGCCAGCAGCACACAGGGTGGCACTGAAGCTTTCTTT
>TRBV13|.|TRBJ2-6|once
CASSLASGISGANVLTF
TGTGCCAGCAGCTTAGCCTCAGGTATCTCTGGGGCCAACGTCCTGACTTTC
>TRBV28|TRBD2|TRBJ2-2|.
CASSSDGLAGTGELFF
TGTGCCAGCAGTTCCGATGGACTAGCGGGCACCGGGGAGCTGTTTTTT
>TRBV28|.|TRBJ1-2|.
CASRPGGGYGYTF
TGTGCCAGCAGGCCGGGAGGGGGCTATGGCTACACCTTC
>TRBV19|.|TRBJ1-5|.
CASSMVLSSNQPQHF
TGTGCCAGTAGTATGGTGTTGAGTAGCAATCAGCCCCAGCATTTT
>TRBV10-3|TRBD2|TRBJ2-2|.
CAISESSGRANTGELFF
TGTGCCATCAGTGAGTCTAGCGGGAGAGCTAACACCGGGGAGCTGTTTTTT
>TRBV6-6|.|TRBJ2-7|.
CASAGSGAEQYF
TGTGCCAGCGCTGGTTCAGGGGCCGAGCAGTACTTC
>TRBV6-5|TRBD1|TRBJ1-6|once
CASSYGTGTHYSPLHF
TGTGCCAGCAGTTACGGGACAGGGACCCACTATTCACCCCTCCACTTT
>TRBV15|TRBD1|TRBJ1-2|once
CATSRKSGQEINYGYTF
TGTGCCACCAGCAGAAAATCGGGACAGGAAATTAACTATGGCTACACCTTC
>TRBV27|TRBD1|TRBJ1-2|.
CASRKTGGQYGYTF
TGTGCCAGCAGAAAGACAGGGGGACAGTATGGCTACACCTTC
>TRBV5-1|TRBD1|TRBJ2-7|.
CASSLAVGTAYEQYF
TGCGCCAGCAGCTTGGCCGTAGGGACAGCCTACGAGCAGTACTTC
>TRBV10-1|.|TRBJ1-1|.
CASSPGTQNTEAFF
TGCGCCAGCAGCCCCGGGACACAGAACACTGAAGCTTTCTTT
>TRBV15|TRBD2|TRBJ2-3|once
CATSRVGLAGDLGTQYF
TGTGCCACCAGCAGAGTGGGACTAGCGGGTGACTTAGGTACGCAGTATTTT
>TRBV19|.|TRBJ1-6|.
CASSQGSSPLHF
TGTGCCAGTAGTCAGGGAAGCTCACCCCTCCACTTT
>TRBV27|TRBD2|TRBJ2-3|.
CASSLIAGGPEDTQYF
TGTGCCAGCAGTCTGATAGCGGGAGGGCCGGAGGATACGCAGTATTTT
>TRBV9|.|TRBJ1-3|.
CASSPRQESSGNTIYF
TGTGCCAGCAGCCCCCGACAGGAGAGCTCTGGAAACACCATATATTTT
>TRBV19|TRBD1|TRBJ2-7|.
CASSPFSAQGAYEQYF
TGTGCCAGTAGTCCCTTCTCGGCCCAGGGGGCCTACGAGCAGTACTTC
>TRBV28|.|TRBJ1-1|once
CASSFLRGTEAFF
TGTGCCAGCAGTTTCTTAAGGGGCACTGAAGCTTTCTTT
>TRBV2|TRBD2|TRBJ2-3|.
CASRWMGGLAGGPTDTQYF
TGTGCCAGCAGGTGGATGGGAGGACTAGCGGGAGGGCCAACAGATACGCAGTATTTT
>TRBV15|TRBD2|TRBJ2-5|once
CATSRAGVDRETQYF
TGTGCCACCAGCCGAGCGGGAGTTGATAGAGAGACCCAGTACTTC